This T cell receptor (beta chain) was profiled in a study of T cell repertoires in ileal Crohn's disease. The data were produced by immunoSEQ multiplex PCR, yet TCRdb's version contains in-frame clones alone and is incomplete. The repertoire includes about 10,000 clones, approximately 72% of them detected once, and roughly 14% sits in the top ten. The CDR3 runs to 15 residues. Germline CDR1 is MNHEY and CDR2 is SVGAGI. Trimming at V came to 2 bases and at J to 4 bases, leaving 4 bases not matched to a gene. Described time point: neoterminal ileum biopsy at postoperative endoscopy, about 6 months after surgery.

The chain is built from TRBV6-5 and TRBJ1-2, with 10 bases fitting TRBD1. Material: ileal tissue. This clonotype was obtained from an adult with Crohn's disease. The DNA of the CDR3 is TGTGCCAGCAGTTACCGGGGACAGGGGAGCTATGGCTACACCTTC. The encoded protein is CASSYRGQGSYGYTF.